This T cell receptor beta chain was found in a study of T cell changes during pregnancy in multiple sclerosis. The CDR3 runs to 11 residues. V was cut by 10 bases and J by 4 bases, with 10 bases left in between. The germline V gene has CDR1 SGHNT and CDR2 YENEEA. The table came from immunoSEQ multiplex PCR; TCRdb's copy has only in-frame clones and leaves some out. The table has more than 25,000 clones, over 75% seen once. Sequencing used CD8+ T cells from peripheral blood mononuclear cells, obtained after pregnancy. The source is a female donor with multiple sclerosis, enrolled in a pregnancy study. The chain employs TRBV11-3 and TRBJ1-2, with no clear D. This chain's CDR3 is CAISEGYGYTF. The CDR3 DNA sequence: TGTGCCATTTCGGAGGGCTATGGCTACACCTTC.